The entry below describes one T cell receptor (beta chain). Its antigen is not identified. Investigators reverse transcribed all isolated RNA, so they sequenced expressed TCRB transcripts. Sequenced by immunoSEQ multiplex PCR; TCRdb stores in-frame clones only, minus some. Seen here are under 450,000 clones, 14% observed once, and the top ten hold 0.03% to 0.04%. V was shortened by 5 bases and J by 8 bases, with 15 bases between the two germline ends. From germline, CDR1 is SGHVS and CDR2 FQNEAQ. The CDR3 runs to 14 residues. The data are from a study of beta chain features in type 1 diabetes. The wider study: Over all samples combined, fewer than 130,000,000 sorted cells were examined. Study-level findings and limits: VDJ junctions from patients with type 1 diabetes contained fewer insertions and more deletions.

The chain is built from TRBV7-8 and TRBJ2-2; tentatively, D is TRBD2 (6 bases). This TCR was sampled from a man aged 30 to 45 in good health. The material sequenced was naive CD4+ T cells from blood. The CDR3 nucleotides read TGTGCCAGCAGCCCAGGGACTGTGATTGGGGAGCTGTTTTTT. Amino acid sequence: CASSPGTVIGELFF.